A selection of T cell receptor beta chains follows, all from one sample in a study of OX40 agonist ivuxolimab in advanced cancers. Clones were sequenced by immunoSEQ multiplex PCR, and TCRdb holds only the in-frame ones, with some missing. The sample lists roughly 97,000 clones, approximately 90% seen once, with 0.7% to 1% in the top ten. The source was CD4+ or CD8+ T cells sorted from blood, collected in a trial of the OX40 agonist ivuxolimab. The receptors were gathered from an adult with an advanced solid tumor such as melanoma, head and neck, liver or kidney cancer. The CDR3 runs from the conserved cysteine through the conserved F or W. Fields, in order: J gene, D gene, clone size, V gene, CDR3 protein, CDR3 DNA. D genes are given only for firm matches. Only some rows state a clone size, as once, few, many or a class for expanded clones.

>TRBJ1-3|.|.|TRBV6-5
CASSPEGPSGNTIYF
TGTGCCAGCAGCCCCGAGGGGCCCTCTGGAAACACCATATATTTT
>TRBJ1-6|.|.|TRBV5-6
CASQRGVSYNSPLHF
TGTGCCAGCCAGCGAGGGGTCTCCTATAATTCACCCCTCCACTTT
>TRBJ1-2|TRBD1|.|TRBV5-1
CASSSGQGGYGYTF
TGCGCCAGCAGCTCGGGACAGGGTGGGTATGGCTACACCTTC
>TRBJ2-5|.|.|TRBV19
CASSIGAVGETQYF
TGTGCCAGTAGTATAGGTGCGGTGGGGGAGACCCAGTACTTC
>TRBJ1-1|.|.|TRBV18
CASSPIVATEAFF
TGTGCCAGCTCACCAATCGTCGCCACTGAAGCTTTCTTT
>TRBJ2-3|TRBD1|few|TRBV5-1
CASRPGQGLADTQYF
TGCGCCAGCAGGCCGGGACAGGGGTTGGCAGATACGCAGTATTTT
>TRBJ2-3|TRBD2|.|TRBV2
CASSLTSGGDTQYF
TGTGCCAGCAGCCTAACTAGCGGGGGAGATACGCAGTATTTT
>TRBJ2-7|TRBD2|once|TRBV6-6
CASSLGGWQYF
TGTGCCAGCAGTTTGGGGGGGTGGCAGTACTTC
>TRBJ2-4|.|few|TRBV30
CAWSGTYRAKNIQYF
TGTGCCTGGAGCGGGACCTATAGAGCCAAAAACATTCAGTACTTC
>TRBJ2-1|TRBD2|.|TRBV6-1
CASSPRLAVNEQFF
TGTGCCAGCTCACCAAGACTAGCGGTAAATGAGCAGTTCTTC
>TRBJ2-6|.|.|TRBV7-9
CASSLTGKEANVLTF
TGTGCCAGCAGCTTAACGGGTAAAGAGGCCAACGTCCTGACTTTC
>TRBJ1-4|TRBD1|.|TRBV28
CASSSGQAGTNEKLFF
TGTGCCAGCAGTTCAGGACAGGCTGGAACTAATGAAAAACTGTTTTTT
>TRBJ2-5|.|.|TRBV19
CASSTGDGQWETQYF
TGTGCCAGTAGTACGGGGGACGGACAATGGGAGACCCAGTACTTC
>TRBJ1-2|TRBD1|.|TRBV6-6
CASSPDRVDGYTF
TGTGCCAGCAGTCCTGACAGGGTGGATGGCTACACCTTC
>TRBJ1-2|TRBD1|.|TRBV4-3
CASSQDLPGGVGGYTF
TGCGCCAGCAGCCAAGATTTACCAGGGGGAGTGGGTGGCTACACCTTC
>TRBJ1-2|.|.|TRBV28
CASKQGHDYGYTF
TGTGCCAGCAAGCAGGGGCACGACTATGGCTACACCTTC
>TRBJ2-7|TRBD1|once|TRBV6-5
CASSRSGTGTYEQYF
TGTGCCAGCAGTAGGAGCGGGACAGGGACCTACGAGCAGTACTTC
>TRBJ1-5|.|.|TRBV19
CASSMYSLNSNQPQHF
TGTGCCAGTAGTATGTACAGCCTTAATAGCAATCAGCCCCAGCATTTT
>TRBJ2-2|TRBD1|.|TRBV18
CASSPGQDAGELFF
TGTGCCAGCTCGCCCGGACAGGATGCAGGGGAGCTGTTTTTT
>TRBJ1-2|.|.|TRBV30
CAWSALRYGYTF
TGTGCCTGGAGTGCCCTCCGATATGGCTACACCTTC
>TRBJ2-3|.|.|TRBV5-6
CASSSVGGQQYF
TGTGCCAGCAGCTCAGTGGGGGGCCAGCAGTATTTT
>TRBJ2-3|TRBD1|once|TRBV5-1
CASSLRDRGTDTQYF
TGCGCCAGCAGCTTACGGGACAGGGGCACAGATACGCAGTATTTT
>TRBJ2-7|TRBD2|.|TRBV19
CASRGHGTSSYEQYF
TGTGCCAGTAGGGGACATGGGACTAGCTCCTACGAGCAGTACTTC
>TRBJ1-2|.|.|TRBV30
CAWTEQLYGYTF
TGTGCCTGGACAGAACAACTCTATGGCTACACCTTC
>TRBJ1-1|.|.|TRBV6-5
CASSPTANTEAFF
TGTGCCAGCAGCCCGACAGCAAACACTGAAGCTTTCTTT
>TRBJ1-4|TRBD1|once|TRBV9
CASSASQGAGEKLFF
TGTGCCAGCAGCGCCTCACAGGGGGCTGGTGAAAAACTGTTTTTT
>TRBJ1-5|.|few|TRBV2
CASSERATGNQPQHF
TGTGCCAGCAGTGAAAGGGCGACGGGCAATCAGCCCCAGCATTTT
>TRBJ1-1|.|.|TRBV28
CASSLRNTEAFF
TGTGCCAGCAGTTTGCGGAACACTGAAGCTTTCTTT
>TRBJ2-1|TRBD2|.|TRBV19
CASSFSGGVYNEQFF
TGTGCCAGTAGTTTTAGCGGGGGGGTATACAATGAGCAGTTCTTC
>TRBJ1-4|TRBD1|.|TRBV7-9
CASKTGINEKLFF
TGTGCCAGCAAGACAGGGATTAATGAAAAACTGTTTTTT
>TRBJ2-2|TRBD2|.|TRBV7-2
CAGGDTGELFF
TGTGCCGGGGGGGACACCGGGGAGCTGTTTTTT
>TRBJ2-7|.|once|TRBV9
CASSPQVLSYEQYF
TGTGCCAGCAGTCCTCAGGTGCTCTCCTACGAGCAGTACTTC
>TRBJ2-5|TRBD1|once|TRBV5-1
CASRLQGDRQETQYF
TGCGCCAGCAGACTCCAGGGGGATCGGCAAGAGACCCAGTACTTC